A selection of T cell receptor beta chains follows, all from one sample in a study of T-cell memory formation after mild COVID-19. TCRdb independently ran MiXCR on the 5' RACE reads; one entry per CDR3 protein. The sample has under 600,000 distinct CDR3 sequences, roughly 20% seen once. Sequencing used PBMCs or a T cell subset sorted from them (not recorded which). Source of these receptors: an adult woman who had mild COVID-19 (a few samples of this study predate the infection). Cell type and time point are not known. The CDR3 runs from the conserved cysteine through the conserved F or W. D genes are given only for firm matches. Some rows mark clone size as missing; the rest say once, few, many or name a class of expanded clone.

>-|few|TRBV30|TRBJ2-7
CAWRTGDYEQYF
TGTGCCTGGAGGACAGGAGACTACGAGCAGTACTTC
>-|-|TRBV24-1|TRBJ2-7
CATSQTGEGYEQYF
TGTGCCACCAGTCAGACAGGGGAGGGGTACGAGCAGTACTTC
>-|many|TRBV7-9|TRBJ2-2
CASSLSAGELFF
TGTGCCAGCAGCTTATCCGCCGGGGAGCTGTTTTTT
>-|-|TRBV6-5|TRBJ2-6
CASRYDLHSGANVLTF
TGTGCCAGCAGATACGATCTCCACTCTGGGGCCAACGTCCTGACTTTC
>-|-|TRBV5-1|TRBJ2-1
CASSLEGSYNEKFF
TGCGCCAGCAGCTTGGAAGGCTCCTACAATGAGAAGTTCTTC
>TRBD1|-|TRBV15|TRBJ1-1
CATGRDRALNTEAFF
TGTGCCACGGGGAGAGACAGGGCCCTTAACACTGAAGCTTTCTTT
>-|few|TRBV20-1|TRBJ1-6
CSARDWTAEYSPLHF
TGCAGTGCTAGAGATTGGACCGCTGAGTATTCACCCCTCCACTTT
>-|few|TRBV4-2|TRBJ2-1
CASSLGHYNEQFF
TGTGCCAGCAGCCTTGGCCATTACAATGAGCAGTTCTTC
>TRBD2|few|TRBV14|TRBJ2-7
CASSPPGLASMEQYF
TGTGCCAGCAGCCCACCGGGACTAGCGAGTATGGAGCAGTACTTC
>TRBD1|-|TRBV12-3/TRBV12-4|TRBJ2-6
CASKHGTGASRSTSGANVLTF
TGTGCCAGCAAACACGGGACAGGGGCCTCCCGCTCGACCTCTGGGGCCAACGTCCTGACTTTC
>TRBD1|-|TRBV5-1|TRBJ1-6
CASSFSIGDSNSPLHF
TGCGCCAGCAGCTTTTCTATAGGGGACAGCAATTCACCCCTCCACTTT
>-|-|TRBV7-9|TRBJ1-6
CASSLYGGQSNSPLHF
TGTGCCAGCAGCTTATACGGGGGGCAAAGCAATTCACCCCTCCACTTT
>TRBD1|-|TRBV6-6|TRBJ2-3
CASTRQGALDTQYF
TGTGCCAGCACCCGACAGGGGGCGTTGGATACGCAGTATTTT
>-|few|TRBV12-3/TRBV12-4|TRBJ2-1
CASIPGRGPYNEQFF
TGTGCCAGCATCCCGGGGCGGGGGCCCTACAATGAGCAGTTCTTC
>TRBD2|few|TRBV15|TRBJ2-3
CATSRTGLAGSTDTQYF
TGTGCCACCAGCAGAACTGGACTAGCGGGAAGTACAGATACGCAGTATTTT
>-|few|TRBV27|TRBJ2-5
CASSSSTGGGETQYF
TGTGCCAGCAGTTCCTCGACAGGTGGGGGAGAGACCCAGTACTTC
>TRBD1|few|TRBV7-9|TRBJ2-3
CASSLQGAEDTQYF
TGTGCCAGCAGCTTACAGGGGGCGGAAGATACGCAGTATTTT
>TRBD1|-|TRBV2|TRBJ2-3
CASKGQGLSSTDTQYF
TGTGCCAGCAAGGGACAGGGCCTTTCCAGCACAGATACGCAGTATTTT
>TRBD1|-|TRBV7-9|TRBJ2-7
CASSPPQGARYEQYF
TGTGCCAGCAGCCCCCCCCAGGGGGCTAGGTACGAGCAGTACTTC
>TRBD2|few|TRBV6-2/TRBV6-3|TRBJ2-1
CASSTSGRAPREQFF
TGTGCCAGCAGTACAAGCGGGAGGGCCCCACGGGAGCAGTTCTTC
>-|many|TRBV29-1|TRBJ2-1
CSVGTAARDEQFF
TGCAGCGTTGGGACAGCCGCCCGGGATGAGCAGTTCTTC
>-|few|TRBV7-2|TRBJ2-7
CASSLAGGLQQYEQYF
TGTGCCAGCAGCTTAGCCGGGGGGCTCCAGCAGTACGAGCAGTACTTC
>-|few|TRBV18|TRBJ2-3
CASSPAPSTDTQYF
TGTGCCAGCTCACCTGCCCCCAGCACAGATACGCAGTATTTT